The 12 T cell receptor beta chains given below trace back to one sample, sequenced in a study of post-analysis software for immune sequencing data. Findings of the study overall: Controls showed lower frequencies than patients for roughly five TRBV segments, and TRBV5-6, TRBV5-1 and TRBV20-1 were among these.

Unique molecular identifiers were present in the TCR beta cDNA libraries. TCRdb passed the PCR reads through MiXCR, listing each CDR3 protein once. The sample carries some 450,000 distinct CDR3 sequences, roughly 45% recorded once. Their antigens remain unidentified. Sequenced sample: blood. Source of these receptors: a girl aged 10-17 years with multiple sclerosis.

This clonotype was picked up a small number of times. V and J are TRBV20-1 and TRBJ2-3; 9 nucleotides agree with TRBD2. There are 17 residues in the CDR3. With V trimmed by 0 bases and J by 0 bases, 7 bases remained unmatched. In germline, CDR1 is DFQATT, CDR2 SNEGSKA (reference sequence). The CDR3 nucleotides read TGCAGTGCTAGAGATTACGCCCTAGCGGGAAGCACAGATACGCAGTATTTT. It is translated as CSARDYALAGSTDTQYF.

The sample holds a few counts of this clonotype. The rearrangement uses TRBV4-1 and TRBJ1-4, with D unclear. V was trimmed by 1 base and J by 4 bases, leaving 13 bases between them. CDR3 length: 16 residues. Germline V gives CDR1 MGHRA, CDR2 YSYEKL. DNA for the CDR3: TGCGCCAGCAGCCAAGTTCTCAGGCAGCTTAATGAAAAACTGTTTTTT. The encoded protein is CASSQVLRQLNEKLFF.

The sample holds one count of this clonotype. This chain links TRBV5-1 with TRBJ2-1; D unresolved. The germline V gene has CDR1 SGHRS and CDR2 YFSETQ. This CDR3 spans 15 amino acids. Trimming shortened V by 0 bases and J by 5 bases, and 12 bases separated the two germline ends. In DNA form, the CDR3 reads TGCGCCAGCAGCTTGGCAGGCAGATACAACAATGAGCAGTTCTTC. This sequence encodes CASSLAGRYNNEQFF.

This clonotype has only a few counts. The genes are TRBV6-5 and TRBJ2-5, with 8 nucleotides matching TRBD1. This CDR3 has 13 residues. Trimming took 2 bases from V and 5 from J; bases not matched to a gene: 1. Germline V gene sequence: CDR1 MNHEY, CDR2 SVGAGI. CDR3 DNA: TGTGCCAGCAGTTACAACAGGGGGGAGACCCAGTACTTC. This translates into CASSYNRGETQYF.

This clonotype was picked up a small number of times. This rearrangement joins TRBV12-3 or TRBV12-4 to TRBJ2-1; possible D gene TRBD2, 6 bases. V lost 7 bases and J 5 bases, leaving 15 bases between the germline ends. The CDR3 covers 14 residues. CDR3 amino acids: CASTSGRGHNEQFF. The DNA of the CDR3 is TGTGCCAGCACGAGCGGGCGAGGGCACAATGAGCAGTTCTTC.

V and J are TRBV15 and TRBJ2-7; D remains ambiguous. The CDR3 is 13 residues long. Germline assignment: CDR1 LNHNV and CDR2 YYDKDF (reference sequence). V dropped 0 bases and J dropped 7 bases, with 10 bases sitting between them. The DNA of the CDR3 is TGTGCCACCAGCAGAGATCATGGATGGGAGCAGTACTTC. Translating gives CATSRDHGWEQYF.

The rearrangement uses TRBV4-2 and TRBJ2-7; 13 positions agree with TRBD2. After removal of 2 bases from V and 1 base from J, the junction contained 5 bases not matched to a gene. This CDR3 is built from 17 residues. Germline CDR1 reads LGHNA; CDR2 reads YNFKEQ. CDR3 amino acids: CASSQQPGLAGSYEQYF. CDR3 nucleotide sequence: TGTGCCAGCAGCCAACAACCGGGACTAGCGGGGTCCTACGAGCAGTACTTC.

This clonotype occurred a few times. The chain combines TRBV28 with TRBJ1-6; D ambiguous. The V gene lost 3 bases and the J gene lost 9 bases, with 9 bases spanning the gap. The CDR3 contains 13 residues. Germline values: CDR1 MDHEN, CDR2 SYDVKM. The CDR3 here is CASSFPGGSPLHF. CDR3 bases: TGTGCCAGCAGTTTCCCGGGCGGTTCACCCCTCCACTTT.

The V gene is TRBV20-1, the J gene TRBJ2-7; perhaps TRBD1 as D (5 bases). The end of the DNA is better explained by TRBJ2-5, so the J call may be wrong. This CDR3 comprises 13 residues. From germline, CDR1 is DFQATT and CDR2 SNEGSKA (reference sequence). The CDR3 nucleotides are TGCAGTGCTAGGGGGCGCGAAGACGAGACCCAGTACTTC. Translation gives CSARGREDETQYF.

The rearrangement uses TRBV2 and TRBJ2-1; TRBD2 aligns across 7 bases. This CDR3 has 18 residues. V was pared by 8 bases and J by 0 bases, with 16 bases of the junction left unmatched. The germline CDR1 and CDR2 sequences are SNHLY and FYNNEI. In nucleotides, the CDR3 is TGTGCCAGCGCCCCGAGGATAGCGGGTTTAAGCTCCTACAATGAGCAGTTCTTC. Encoded protein: CASAPRIAGLSSYNEQFF.

This clonotype was counted a few times. The chain couples TRBV5-1 to TRBJ2-7, with a tentative D call TRBD2 (5 bases). V gave up 2 bases and J gave up 5 bases, with 14 bases separating them. The CDR3 is 14 amino acids. CDR1 SGHRS and CDR2 YFSETQ come from the germline V gene. The CDR3 region is CASSFGQVGNEQYF. CDR3 coding DNA: TGCGCCAGCAGCTTCGGGCAGGTCGGGAACGAGCAGTACTTC.

V usage is TRBV7-2 and J usage is TRBJ2-7; 7 nucleotides match TRBD1. Germline values: CDR1 SGHTA, CDR2 FQGNSA. This CDR3 spans 13 amino acids. The junction had 2 bases not matched to a gene; V was cut back by 3 bases and J by 3 bases. The chain's CDR3 is CASSLTGFYEQYF. As DNA, the CDR3 is TGTGCCAGCAGCTTGACAGGGTTCTACGAGCAGTACTTC.